This T cell receptor beta chain was recovered during a study of sequential checkpoint blockade in melanoma. By sample fraction, this clone is large. Its antigen is undetermined. TCRdb's copy holds only in-frame clones and misses some; the assay was immunoSEQ multiplex PCR. This table has over 1,500 clones, under 30% appearing once. Indicated treatment: randomized to nivolumab then ipilimumab (arm A) or the reverse (arm B). Patients had received no earlier DNA-damaging chemotherapy. General study findings and limits: PD-L1 staining and CD8+ counts, not mutational load, tracked tumor T-cell clonality. Patients with week-13 increases in T-cell fraction and clonality benefited about 30 times more often.

The CDR3 length is 17 residues. V was pared by 4 bases and J by 2 bases, with 21 bases between. Germline CDR1 and CDR2: SGHNT and YENEEA. The sample was tumor tissue (inferred from file names), taken from a patient given nivolumab and ipilimumab in sequence. This clonotype was sampled from a human donor with melanoma. The V and J genes are TRBV11-3 and TRBJ2-7; D is perhaps TRBD2 (7 bases). CDR3 region: CASSSHLGGLDPYEQYF. The CDR3, as DNA: TGTGCCAGCAGCTCTCATCTCGGGGGGCTTGATCCCTACGAGCAGTACTTC.